These T cell receptor beta chains were read from a single sample in a study of CD8 T cells in ankylosing spondylitis. TCRdb re-called the 5' RACE reads with MiXCR, one entry per CDR3 protein. The sample holds about 140,000 distinct CDR3 sequences, roughly 7.7% seen once. The sequenced material came from synovial fluid, either unsorted or a sorted T cell fraction (not recorded which). The source of these receptors is a male donor with ankylosing spondylitis. The CDR3 runs from the conserved cysteine through the conserved F or W. The order of the fields is CDR3 length, J gene, clone size, D gene, V gene, CDR3 protein, CDR3 DNA. D genes are given only for firm matches. A row's size may be missing; if present it is once, few, many or a size class.

len: 12
j_gene: TRBJ1-2
abundance: -
d_gene: -
v_gene: TRBV10-3
CDR3aa: CAISESTDGYTF
CDR3nt: TGTGCCATCAGTGAGTCGACGGATGGCTACACCTTC

len: 13
j_gene: TRBJ2-7
abundance: many
d_gene: -
v_gene: TRBV15
CDR3aa: CATSRDLGEKQYF
CDR3nt: TGTGCCACCAGCAGAGATTTGGGCGAAAAGCAGTACTTC

len: 17
j_gene: TRBJ2-6
abundance: few
d_gene: TRBD1
v_gene: TRBV7-2
CDR3aa: CASSLRKTGLSANVLTF
CDR3nt: TGTGCCAGCAGCTTAAGGAAGACAGGGCTCTCAGCCAACGTCCTGACTTTC

len: 13
j_gene: TRBJ1-1
abundance: -
d_gene: -
v_gene: TRBV6-2/TRBV6-3
CDR3aa: CASTPIEGTEAFF
CDR3nt: TGTGCCAGCACCCCCATCGAGGGGACTGAAGCTTTCTTT

len: 16
j_gene: TRBJ2-1
abundance: many
d_gene: -
v_gene: TRBV4-3
CDR3aa: CASSLFAGSGGNEQFF
CDR3nt: TGCGCCAGCAGCCTCTTTGCCGGGTCGGGCGGTAATGAGCAGTTCTTC

len: 14
j_gene: TRBJ2-7
abundance: few
d_gene: TRBD2
v_gene: TRBV2
CDR3aa: CASRRTSGGYEQYF
CDR3nt: TGTGCCAGCAGGCGGACTAGCGGGGGCTACGAGCAGTACTTC

len: 14
j_gene: TRBJ2-1
abundance: once
d_gene: -
v_gene: TRBV5-4
CDR3aa: CASSSLERNNEQFF
CDR3nt: TGTGCCAGCAGCTCCCTAGAGAGGAACAATGAGCAGTTCTTC

len: 15
j_gene: TRBJ1-5
abundance: many
d_gene: -
v_gene: TRBV7-2
CDR3aa: CASRGGFGSNQPQHF
CDR3nt: TGTGCCAGCAGAGGGGGGTTTGGAAGTAATCAGCCCCAGCATTTT

len: 13
j_gene: TRBJ1-5
abundance: -
d_gene: -
v_gene: TRBV2
CDR3aa: CACSASMNQPQHF
CDR3nt: TGTGCCTGTAGTGCGTCTATGAATCAGCCCCAGCATTTT

len: 13
j_gene: TRBJ1-2
abundance: many
d_gene: -
v_gene: TRBV28
CDR3aa: CASSLVPRSGYTF
CDR3nt: TGTGCCAGCAGTCTCGTACCTCGCTCTGGCTACACCTTC

len: 15
j_gene: TRBJ2-4
abundance: many
d_gene: TRBD2
v_gene: TRBV11-2
CDR3aa: CASSLGLAGEYLRYF
CDR3nt: TGTGCCAGCAGCCTGGGACTAGCGGGAGAATATTTGAGGTACTTC

len: 13
j_gene: TRBJ1-2
abundance: -
d_gene: -
v_gene: TRBV27
CDR3aa: CASSTGYDYGYTF
CDR3nt: TGTGCCAGTTCCACAGGGTACGACTATGGCTACACCTTC

len: 16
j_gene: TRBJ1-6
abundance: few
d_gene: TRBD1
v_gene: TRBV11-2
CDR3aa: CASSFGAGGLNSPLHF
CDR3nt: TGTGCCAGCAGCTTTGGGGCAGGGGGTCTCAATTCACCCCTCCACTTT

len: 16
j_gene: TRBJ2-2
abundance: many
d_gene: -
v_gene: TRBV5-1
CDR3aa: CASSEQTQALTGELFF
CDR3nt: TGCGCCAGCAGCGAACAGACGCAGGCTTTGACCGGGGAGCTGTTTTTT

len: 16
j_gene: TRBJ2-1
abundance: few
d_gene: -
v_gene: TRBV12-3/TRBV12-4
CDR3aa: CASSFKGGASYNEQFF
CDR3nt: TGTGCCAGCAGTTTCAAAGGGGGGGCGTCGTACAATGAGCAGTTCTTC

len: 16
j_gene: TRBJ2-1
abundance: many
d_gene: TRBD2
v_gene: TRBV7-3
CDR3aa: CASSLTPGLAGNEQFF
CDR3nt: TGTGCCAGCAGCTTAACGCCCGGACTAGCGGGGAATGAGCAGTTCTTC

len: 13
j_gene: TRBJ2-2
abundance: few
d_gene: -
v_gene: TRBV2
CDR3aa: CASSRVTTGELFF
CDR3nt: TGTGCCAGCAGCCGGGTGACCACCGGGGAGCTGTTTTTT

len: 15
j_gene: TRBJ1-5
abundance: -
d_gene: -
v_gene: TRBV20-1
CDR3aa: CSARDAARALGPQHF
CDR3nt: TGCAGTGCTAGAGACGCGGCCCGGGCCCTAGGGCCCCAGCATTTT

len: 13
j_gene: TRBJ1-1
abundance: -
d_gene: -
v_gene: TRBV20-1
CDR3aa: CSAPHSDRSKSFF
CDR3nt: TGCAGTGCTCCACACTCGGACAGAAGTAAATCTTTCTTT

len: 15
j_gene: TRBJ1-6
abundance: many
d_gene: -
v_gene: TRBV5-1
CDR3aa: CASRLDGGGNSPLHF
CDR3nt: TGCGCCAGCAGGTTGGACGGGGGAGGTAATTCACCCCTCCACTTT

len: 13
j_gene: TRBJ2-7
abundance: many
d_gene: -
v_gene: TRBV7-8
CDR3aa: CASSLLASYEQYF
CDR3nt: TGTGCCAGCAGCTTACTTGCGTCCTACGAGCAGTACTTC

len: 14
j_gene: TRBJ2-1
abundance: few
d_gene: -
v_gene: TRBV14
CDR3aa: CASSQQTSNNEQFF
CDR3nt: TGTGCCAGCAGCCAACAGACTAGTAACAATGAGCAGTTCTTC

len: 17
j_gene: TRBJ1-1
abundance: -
d_gene: TRBD1
v_gene: TRBV2
CDR3aa: CAFTVERQGVFNTEAFF
CDR3nt: TGTGCCTTTACAGTGGAGCGACAGGGGGTTTTTAACACTGAAGCTTTCTTT

len: 13
j_gene: TRBJ2-3
abundance: -
d_gene: TRBD1
v_gene: TRBV19
CDR3aa: CASQQGATDTQYF
CDR3nt: TGTGCCAGTCAGCAGGGGGCAACAGATACGCAGTATTTT

len: 14
j_gene: TRBJ1-1
abundance: many
d_gene: TRBD1
v_gene: TRBV5-1
CDR3aa: CASSWTGPNAEAFF
CDR3nt: TGCGCCAGCAGCTGGACAGGGCCTAACGCTGAAGCTTTCTTT

len: 12
j_gene: TRBJ2-5
abundance: many
d_gene: -
v_gene: TRBV10-1
CDR3aa: CASSGWGETQYF
CDR3nt: TGCGCCAGCAGTGGATGGGGCGAGACCCAGTACTTC

len: 16
j_gene: TRBJ1-4
abundance: -
d_gene: -
v_gene: TRBV5-1
CDR3aa: CASSLYPTDSNEKLFF
CDR3nt: TGCGCCAGCAGCCTATACCCGACAGACTCTAATGAAAAACTGTTTTTT

len: 12
j_gene: TRBJ2-2
abundance: many
d_gene: TRBD1
v_gene: TRBV5-1
CDR3aa: CASSPGQGELFF
CDR3nt: TGCGCCAGCAGCCCGGGACAGGGGGAGCTGTTTTTT

len: 14
j_gene: TRBJ1-2
abundance: -
d_gene: -
v_gene: TRBV6-2/TRBV6-3
CDR3aa: CASKPGQRNYGYTF
CDR3nt: TGTGCCAGCAAACCGGGACAACGAAACTATGGCTACACCTTC

len: 14
j_gene: TRBJ1-4
abundance: few
d_gene: -
v_gene: TRBV25-1
CDR3aa: CASRSRDVAEKLFF
CDR3nt: TGTGCCAGCCGGTCCCGGGACGTGGCTGAAAAACTGTTTTTT

len: 15
j_gene: TRBJ1-1
abundance: few
d_gene: -
v_gene: TRBV2
CDR3aa: CASSLGDILNGEAFF
CDR3nt: TGTGCCAGCAGTCTAGGGGACATCCTGAACGGTGAAGCTTTCTTT